A selection of T cell receptor beta chains follows, all from one sample in a study of OX40 agonist ivuxolimab in advanced cancers. TCRdb's table, derived via immunoSEQ multiplex PCR, lists solely in-frame clones and lacks some. This sample carries about 59,000 clones, 83% of them seen once, and the ten largest clones take 0.7%. The specimen comprised CD4+ or CD8+ T cells sorted from blood, sampled in a trial of the OX40 agonist ivuxolimab. The receptors here all came from an adult with an advanced solid tumor such as melanoma, head and neck, liver or kidney cancer. The CDR3 runs from the conserved cysteine through the conserved F or W. D genes are given only for firm matches. Clone size is not always given. Where it is, it says once, few, many or a class for expanded clones.

j_gene | abundance | d_gene | v_gene | CDR3aa | CDR3nt
TRBJ2-1 | . | TRBD2 | TRBV18 | CASSRIGLAGSAGNEQFF | TGTGCCAGCTCACGTATCGGACTAGCGGGTTCTGCTGGGAATGAGCAGTTCTTC
TRBJ2-7 | . | . | TRBV29-1 | CSVEDLYEQYF | TGCAGCGTTGAAGATCTCTACGAGCAGTACTTC
TRBJ1-4 | few | . | TRBV19 | CATEIPVNEKLFF | TGTGCCACTGAAATTCCTGTTAATGAAAAACTGTTTTTT
TRBJ2-5 | few | TRBD1 | TRBV18 | CASSPHTGEVKTQYF | TGTGCCAGCTCACCACACACAGGGGAAGTAAAGACCCAGTACTTC
TRBJ1-1 | . | . | TRBV6-5 | CASSYSGLNTEAFF | TGTGCCAGCAGTTACTCCGGTTTGAACACTGAAGCTTTCTTT
TRBJ2-5 | . | TRBD1 | TRBV18 | CASSMTGGETQYF | TGTGCCAGCTCAATGACAGGGGGAGAGACCCAGTACTTC
TRBJ2-3 | . | . | TRBV27 | CASKTGVADTQYF | TGTGCCAGCAAAACGGGAGTCGCAGATACGCAGTATTTT
TRBJ2-3 | . | TRBD2 | TRBV7-2 | CASSWTSGGRDTQYF | TGTGCCAGCAGCTGGACTAGCGGGGGGCGGGATACGCAGTATTTT
TRBJ2-4 | . | . | TRBV9 | CASSGSGHHLDIQYF | TGTGCCAGCAGCGGTTCGGGACACCATTTAGACATTCAGTACTTC
TRBJ2-1 | . | TRBD2 | TRBV6-1 | CASRRAGVNEQFF | TGTGCCAGCAGGAGAGCGGGAGTCAATGAGCAGTTCTTC
TRBJ2-1 | . | . | TRBV28 | CATTRGDEQFF | TGTGCCACTACTAGGGGCGATGAGCAGTTCTTC
TRBJ2-5 | . | . | TRBV11-3 | CASSLSRQETQYF | TGTGCCAGCAGCTTATCCCGACAAGAGACCCAGTACTTC
TRBJ2-3 | . | . | TRBV7-3 | CASSYDRGGSDTQYF | TGTGCCAGCAGCTACGACAGGGGAGGGTCAGATACGCAGTATTTT
TRBJ2-7 | . | TRBD1 | TRBV5-1 | CASRPGQTNYEQYF | TGCGCCAGCAGACCGGGACAGACGAACTACGAGCAGTACTTC
TRBJ2-3 | . | . | TRBV7-9 | CASSLEDTQYF | TGTGCCAGCAGCTTAGAAGATACGCAGTATTTT
TRBJ2-5 | . | . | TRBV4-1 | CASSSSGQAGETQYF | TGCGCCAGCAGCTCGAGCGGGCAGGCAGGAGAGACCCAGTACTTC
TRBJ2-1 | . | . | TRBV9 | CASSVVGDSPRANEQFF | TGTGCCAGCAGCGTAGTAGGGGACTCCCCACGGGCGAATGAGCAGTTCTTC
TRBJ2-7 | . | TRBD2 | TRBV28 | CASSLLAGAYEQYF | TGTGCCAGCAGTTTACTAGCGGGGGCCTACGAGCAGTACTTC
TRBJ2-3 | . | TRBD2 | TRBV7-9 | CASSQGGHGGTDTQYF | TGTGCCAGCAGCCAGGGAGGGCACGGTGGTACAGATACGCAGTATTTT
TRBJ1-6 | . | . | TRBV7-2 | CASSFDGANSPLHF | TGTGCCAGCAGCTTCGACGGGGCCAATTCACCCCTCCACTTT
TRBJ1-2 | . | . | TRBV28 | CASSSGGYGYTF | TGTGCCAGCAGTTCCGGGGGATATGGCTACACCTTC
TRBJ2-7 | . | . | TRBV7-2 | CASSLSAISSEQYF | TGTGCCAGCAGCTTATCAGCCATTTCGAGCGAGCAGTACTTC
TRBJ2-4 | . | . | TRBV7-3 | CASSQGVMDIQYF | TGTGCCAGCAGCCAAGGGGTTATGGACATTCAGTACTTC
TRBJ1-5 | few | TRBD1 | TRBV6-5 | CASRRTGISQPQHF | TGTGCCAGCAGGCGGACAGGGATCAGCCAGCCCCAGCATTTT
TRBJ2-1 | . | . | TRBV6-1 | CASSEFRAGLLSNGQFF | TGTGCCAGCAGTGAATTTCGGGCAGGGCTTTTATCGAACGGGCAGTTCTTC
TRBJ1-1 | . | . | TRBV6-1 | CASSEQRGTEAFF | TGTGCCAGCAGTGAGCAAAGAGGCACTGAAGCTTTCTTT
TRBJ1-2 | . | . | TRBV18 | CASSQPFGTSNYGYTF | TGTGCCAGCTCACAACCGTTCGGGACATCTAACTATGGCTACACCTTC
TRBJ1-2 | few | . | TRBV5-4 | CASSAPGEGYTF | TGTGCCAGCAGCGCCCCAGGGGAAGGCTACACCTTC
TRBJ1-2 | once | . | TRBV25-1 | CASSFSGGGGYTF | TGTGCCAGCAGCTTCTCCGGCGGAGGTGGCTACACCTTC
TRBJ2-5 | . | TRBD2 | TRBV5-6 | CASSFYLTGTNQETQYF | TGTGCCAGCAGCTTTTACTTAACCGGGACTAACCAAGAGACCCAGTACTTC
TRBJ1-4 | . | TRBD1 | TRBV25-1 | CASSGGQTSVNEKLFF | TGTGCCAGCAGTGGGGGACAGACGTCCGTTAATGAAAAACTGTTTTTT
TRBJ1-2 | . | . | TRBV6-5 | CASTDNYGYTF | TGTGCCAGCACGGATAACTATGGCTACACCTTC
TRBJ1-3 | . | . | TRBV2 | CASKKESSGNTIYF | TGTGCCAGCAAGAAGGAGAGCTCTGGAAACACCATATATTTT
TRBJ2-5 | . | . | TRBV6-1 | CASSGKETQYF | TGTGCCAGCAGTGGGAAAGAGACCCAGTACTTC
TRBJ1-1 | . | . | TRBV18 | CASSPISNTEAFF | TGTGCCAGCTCACCAATATCGAACACTGAAGCTTTCTTT
TRBJ1-2 | . | . | TRBV7-2 | CASSLSGQNYGYTF | TGTGCCAGCAGCTTAAGCGGACAGAACTATGGCTACACCTTC
TRBJ1-1 | . | . | TRBV5-1 | CASSLLGRNTEAFF | TGCGCCAGCAGCTTGTTGGGAAGGAACACTGAAGCTTTCTTT
TRBJ2-7 | . | TRBD1 | TRBV4-1 | CASSPTGTGYNEQYF | TGCGCCAGCAGCCCAACCGGGACAGGGTACAACGAGCAGTACTTC
TRBJ2-7 | . | . | TRBV5-6 | CASSLWGRGLTEQYF | TGTGCCAGCAGCTTGTGGGGCCGGGGCCTTACCGAGCAGTACTTC
TRBJ1-2 | . | . | TRBV5-1 | CASSFTGVNYGYTF | TGCGCCAGCAGCTTTACCGGGGTTAACTATGGCTACACCTTC